Described below is a single T cell receptor (beta chain) sequence and its context. Its antigen is as yet unknown. These data are taken from a study of regulatory and conventional T cells in RAG deficiency. Regarding the study as a whole: RAG-deficient patients showed markedly lower Shannon entropy and higher Simpson indices than control T-cell subsets. Patient subsets had shorter CDR3s; Omenn Treg-Tconv overlap exceeded 75%.

Trimming at V came to 5 bases and at J to 2 bases, leaving 7 bases not matched to a gene. The CDR3 totals 17 residues. CDR1 is KGHSH and CDR2 is LQKENI in the germline V gene. Conventional CD4+ T cells were sorted from blood as CD25-low CD127-high cells. This table comes from immunoSEQ multiplex PCR, and its TCRdb copy is limited to in-frame clones, with some not included. The table shows approximately 30,000 clones, with more than 90% occurring only once. These same data were also listed under a study on regulatory T cells. That study adds: Primers: 52 TRBV forward and 13 TRBJ reverse.

This TCR was sampled from a human donor in good health. The sequencing sample was made of CD25- CD4+ T cells sorted from blood. This chain links TRBV18 with TRBJ2-6; TRBD1 aligns across 9 bases. This CDR3 is CASSIPGTGPGANVLTF. The CDR3 nucleotides are TGTGCCAGCTCAATTCCCGGGACAGGGCCTGGGGCCAACGTCCTGACTTTC.